This T cell receptor beta chain is drawn from a study of blood T cell repertoires in COVID-19. Looking at the study overall: Sites across the United States, Italy and Spain contributed samples from acute and convalescent COVID-19. In each case, the material was cDNA or gDNA derived from T cells, B-cell-depleted T cells, or PBMCs.

In the study's own analysis: Nucleated cell counts were estimated from reference gene primer amplification. The protocol was immunoSEQ multiplex PCR, while the TCRdb copy is restricted to in-frame clones and leaves out a portion. The DNA was the basis for D and trimming; V, J and clone size are from that table. The data contain about 370,000 clones, around 87% of them singletons. Patients of the Seattle cohort, enrolled during active infection, were followed longitudinally. CDR3 length: 16 amino acids. V lost 3 bases, J lost 9 bases, and 21 bases lay in between. Germline-derived CDR1 and CDR2 are MRHNA and SNTAGT.

This receptor was identified in a woman aged 25 to 39 with COVID-19, enrolled during active disease. The sample was peripheral blood. The chain couples TRBV6-4 to TRBJ2-1; D may be TRBD2 (5 bases). CDR3 sequence reads: CASSEIVGAAVGEQFF. The CDR3 DNA is TGTGCCAGCAGTGAAATCGTCGGAGCGGCGGTAGGTGAGCAGTTCTTC.